This T cell receptor (beta chain) was observed in a study of CD4+ T cells in melanoma. Sequencing used immunoSEQ multiplex PCR; TCRdb keeps in-frame clones, though not all of them. The data show 110,000 to 150,000 clones, about 90% seen once. The V gene end was trimmed by 2 bases and the J gene end by 5 bases; junction bases not matched to a gene: 4. CDR3 length equals 14 residues. CDR1 is SGHTA and CDR2 is FQGTGA in the germline V gene. Study-level findings and limits: CD8+ T cell, macrophage and B cell function reportedly correlated with neoantigen-specific CD4+ T cells. Diverse differentiation states were reported for melanoma neoantigen-specific CD4+ T cells.

Points on this clone: What it binds is not known.

V is TRBV7-3 and J is TRBJ1-1; 8 bases match TRBD1. This receptor was identified in a human donor with melanoma. The CDR3 coding sequence is TGTGCCAGCAGCTTACAGGGGGCTGGTACTGAAGCTTTCTTT. This gives the protein CASSLQGAGTEAFF.